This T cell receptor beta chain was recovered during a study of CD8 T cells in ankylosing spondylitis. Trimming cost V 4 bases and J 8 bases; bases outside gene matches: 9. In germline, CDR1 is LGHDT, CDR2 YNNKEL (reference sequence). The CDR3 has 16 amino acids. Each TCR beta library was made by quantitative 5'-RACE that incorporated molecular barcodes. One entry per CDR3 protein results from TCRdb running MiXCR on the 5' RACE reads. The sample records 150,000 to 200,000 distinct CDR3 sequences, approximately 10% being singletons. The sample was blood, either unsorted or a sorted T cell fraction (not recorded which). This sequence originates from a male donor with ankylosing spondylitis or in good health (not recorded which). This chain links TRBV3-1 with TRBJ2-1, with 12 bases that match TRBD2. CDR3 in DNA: TGTGCCAGCAGCCTATTCTCTAGCGGGAGGGCCCATGAGCAGTTCTTC. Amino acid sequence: CASSLFSSGRAHEQFF.